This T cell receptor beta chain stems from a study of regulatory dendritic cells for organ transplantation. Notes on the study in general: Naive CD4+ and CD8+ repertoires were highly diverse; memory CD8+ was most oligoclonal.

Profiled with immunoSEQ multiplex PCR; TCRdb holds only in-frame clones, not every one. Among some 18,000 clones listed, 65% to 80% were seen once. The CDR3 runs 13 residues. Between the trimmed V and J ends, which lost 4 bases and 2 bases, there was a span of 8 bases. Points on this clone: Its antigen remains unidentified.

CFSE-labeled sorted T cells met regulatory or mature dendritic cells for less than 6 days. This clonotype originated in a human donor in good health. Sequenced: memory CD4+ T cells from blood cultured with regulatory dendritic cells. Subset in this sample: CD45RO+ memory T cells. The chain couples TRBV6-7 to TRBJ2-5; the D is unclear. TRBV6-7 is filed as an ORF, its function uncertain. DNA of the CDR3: TGTGCCAGCAGTTTTAAGCAGCAAGAGACCCAGTACTTC. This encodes CASSFKQQETQYF.